This T cell receptor beta chain was documented in a study of vaccination and CD4 T cells after COVID-19. With the Oncomine TCR Beta short-read assay, DNA from cultured CD4+ T cells was sequenced. TCRdb re-derived calls from the PCR reads in MiXCR, one entry per CDR3 protein. Of 17,000 or so distinct CDR3 sequences in the sample, about 60% are singletons; the top ten hold approximately 7.5%. Treatment defined: approximately nine-day PBMC culture with coronavirus spike peptide pools or control peptides (ViraFEST assay). A remark on this clonotype: As yet, its antigen is unknown.

The sequenced material came from CD4+ T cells from blood, cultured in vitro. The sequence came from a human donor who had recovered from COVID-19.

CDR3 protein: CASSVGPVDHSGYTF. The CDR3 DNA sequence: TGTGCCAGCAGCGTAGGACCCGTGGATCACTCTGGCTACACCTTC. The genes are TRBV7-9 and TRBJ1-2; no reliable D call. V lost 5 bases and J lost 7, with 20 bases in between. Per the germline V gene, CDR1 is SEHNR and CDR2 is FQNEAQ (reference sequence). CDR3 size: 15 residues.